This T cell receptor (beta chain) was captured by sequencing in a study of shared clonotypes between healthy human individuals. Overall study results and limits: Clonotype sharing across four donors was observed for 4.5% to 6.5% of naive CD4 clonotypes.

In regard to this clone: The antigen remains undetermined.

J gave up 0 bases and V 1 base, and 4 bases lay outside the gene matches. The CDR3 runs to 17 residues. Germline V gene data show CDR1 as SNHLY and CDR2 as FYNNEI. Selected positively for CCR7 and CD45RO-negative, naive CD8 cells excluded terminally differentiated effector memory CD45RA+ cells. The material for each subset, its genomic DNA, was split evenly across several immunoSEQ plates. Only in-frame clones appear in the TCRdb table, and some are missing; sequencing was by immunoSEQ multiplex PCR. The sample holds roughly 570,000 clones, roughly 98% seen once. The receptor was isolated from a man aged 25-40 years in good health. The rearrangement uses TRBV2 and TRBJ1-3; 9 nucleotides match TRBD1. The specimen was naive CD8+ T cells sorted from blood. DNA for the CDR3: TGTGCCAGCAGTGAAGAAGGGACAGGGAACTCTGGAAACACCATATATTTT. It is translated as CASSEEGTGNSGNTIYF. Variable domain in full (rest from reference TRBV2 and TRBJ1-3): EPEVTQTPSHQVTQMGQEVILRCVPISNHLYFYWYRQILGQKVEFLVSFYNNEISEKSEIFDDQFSVERPDGSNFTLKIRSTKLEDSAMYFCASSEEGTGNSGNTIYFGEGSWLTVV.